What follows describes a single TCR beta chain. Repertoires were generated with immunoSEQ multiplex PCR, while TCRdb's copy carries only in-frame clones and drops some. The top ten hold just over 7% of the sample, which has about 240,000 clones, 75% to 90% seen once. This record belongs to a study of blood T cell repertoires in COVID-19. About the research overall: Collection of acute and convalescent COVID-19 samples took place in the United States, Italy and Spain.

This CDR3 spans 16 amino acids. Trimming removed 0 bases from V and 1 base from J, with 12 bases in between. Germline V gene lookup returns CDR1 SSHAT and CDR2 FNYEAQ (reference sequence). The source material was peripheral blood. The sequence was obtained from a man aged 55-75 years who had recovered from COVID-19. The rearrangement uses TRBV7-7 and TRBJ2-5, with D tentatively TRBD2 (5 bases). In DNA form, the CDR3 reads TGTGCCAGCAGCTTAGCCCCACGCGGGCCCCAAGAGACCCAGTACTTC. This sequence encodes CASSLAPRGPQETQYF.